This passage covers 28 T cell receptor beta chains from one sample sequenced in a study of preoperative IRX-2 immunotherapy in early breast cancer. Produced via immunoSEQ multiplex PCR; TCRdb's table is partial and in-frame only. This repertoire shows 6,400 or so clones, 75% found once; its top ten account for around 19%. The treatment was: preoperative locoregional IRX-2 cytokine immunotherapy. Here the sequenced sample was tumor tissue, taken before IRX-2 immunotherapy. The receptors were gathered from a human donor with breast cancer.

This sequence joins TRBV29-1 and TRBJ1-1; 8 bases agree with TRBD1. The ends lost 7 bases at V and 4 bases at J; junction bases unmatched: 8. The CDR3 is made up of 13 amino acids. The germline V gene has CDR1 SQVTM and CDR2 ANQGSEA. The CDR3 region has the DNA TGCAGCGGCCGGGACAGGATGTTCACTGAAGCTTTCTTT. As protein: CSGRDRMFTEAFF.

This clone was found once. This rearrangement joins TRBV29-1 to TRBJ2-1; D is ambiguous. The CDR3 extends over 14 amino acids. Germline values: CDR1 SQVTM, CDR2 ANQGSEA. Trimming stripped 7 bases from V and 4 bases from J, with 17 bases between. The CDR3 sequence is CSANPRAGYNEQFF. CDR3 coding DNA: TGCAGCGCCAACCCCCGAGCAGGATACAATGAGCAGTTCTTC.

The chain recombines TRBV5-1 with TRBJ1-1, with D hard to call. V was trimmed by 0 bases and J by 11 bases, leaving 20 bases between them. Germline V lookup: CDR1 SGHRS, CDR2 YFSETQ. This CDR3 region has 15 residues. CDR3 amino acids: CASSLDPRNGIGAFF. CDR3 DNA sequence: TGCGCCAGCAGCTTGGACCCCCGGAACGGCATAGGTGCTTTCTTT.

In DNA, the CDR3 is TGTGCCAGCAGTTTGGGGACTAGCGGGAAAGAGACCCAGTACTTC. Protein sequence: CASSLGTSGKETQYF. The chain employs TRBV6-8 and TRBJ2-5; the match to TRBD2 covers 13 bases. Trimming removed 4 bases from V and 3 bases from J; junction bases left unmatched: 2. Germline-derived CDR1 and CDR2 are MNHGY and SAAAGT. The CDR3 runs to 15 residues.

This clone rates as medium-sized. The V gene is TRBV30, the J gene TRBJ1-6; 7 bases fit TRBD1. This CDR3 has 15 amino acids. Germline assignment: CDR1 GTSNPN and CDR2 SVGIG (reference sequence). V shed 3 bases and J 5 bases; nucleotides not matched to a gene: 7. The CDR3 bases are TGTGCCTGGAGCCTCCAAAGGGGGCATAATTCACCCCTCCACTTT. It yields the protein CAWSLQRGHNSPLHF.

The chain carries TRBV30 and TRBJ2-3, with D hard to call. The germline V gene has CDR1 GTSNPN and CDR2 SVGIG (reference sequence). Trimming took off 2 bases at V and 5 bases at J, with 8 bases between the two ends. The CDR3 is made up of 12 amino acids. The CDR3 region has the DNA TGTGCCTGGAGTCCCCCCGGAGATACGCAGTATTTT. Amino acids: CAWSPPGDTQYF.

The rearrangement uses TRBV28 and TRBJ1-1, with 8 bases lining up with TRBD1. CDR3 size: 15 residues. The germline gives CDR1 MDHEN, CDR2 SYDVKM. V gave up 6 bases and J gave up 1 base; unmatched junction bases: 7. The CDR3 sequence: CASRQAGGPNTEAFF. The CDR3 region has the DNA TGTGCCAGCAGACAAGCAGGGGGCCCGAACACTGAAGCTTTCTTT.

This clone turned up a few times. J is TRBJ2-7 and V is TRBV6-8, with 7 positions matching TRBD1. V was clipped by 6 bases and J by 3 bases; unmatched bases: 5. Germline V gene sequence: CDR1 MNHGY, CDR2 SAAAGT. The CDR3 spans 13 residues. The CDR3 DNA reads TGTGCCAGCAGACTCCGGGACAGCTACGAGCAGTACTTC. It codes for CASRLRDSYEQYF.

This clone turned up a few times. This chain links TRBV11-3 with TRBJ2-5; D may correspond to TRBD1 or TRBD2 (6 bases each). V shed 5 bases and J shed 5 bases, with 15 bases lying between them. The CDR3 runs 14 residues. Per the germline V gene, CDR1 is SGHNT and CDR2 is YENEEA. The CDR3 protein is CASSRGPLGETQYF. CDR3 nucleotides: TGTGCCAGCAGCCGGGGGCCCTTAGGGGAGACCCAGTACTTC.

This clone was found once. The chain links TRBV6-8 to TRBJ1-2, with 12 bases aligning to TRBD1. Trimming cost V 11 bases and J 5 bases; bases outside gene matches: 9. Looked up from germline, CDR1 is MNHGY and CDR2 is SAAAGT. The CDR3 has 14 amino acids. Here the CDR3 DNA reads TGTGCCGCCGGGACAGGGGGCTTTACGTATGGCTACACCTTC. Translating it yields CAAGTGGFTYGYTF.

The J gene is TRBJ2-3, the V gene TRBV7-5; the table calls TRBD2, which could not be checked here. TRBV7-5 is a listed pseudogene. This CDR3 is built from 15 residues. CDR3 protein: CASSFGWREPDTQYF. In nucleotides, the CDR3 is TGTGCCAGCAGCTTCGGATGGCGGGAGCCAGATACGCAGTATTTT.

The V and J genes are TRBV30 and TRBJ1-2; 9 bases match TRBD1. The CDR3 totals 17 residues. The V and J ends lost 0 bases and 1 base, in that order; junction bases with no gene match: 9. CDR1 GTSNPN and CDR2 SVGIG come from the germline V gene (reference sequence). The CDR3, as DNA: TGTGCCTGGAGTGTGGGAACAGGGGGCTTGGGTAACTATGGCTACACCTTC. Its protein is CAWSVGTGGLGNYGYTF.

The chain joins TRBV7-1 to TRBJ2-7; no firm D call. TRBV7-1 is an ORF; its function is uncertain. V lost 6 bases and J 0 bases, leaving 15 bases between the germline ends. The CDR3 is made up of 15 amino acids. CDR3 protein: CASSPPGHNSYEQYF. Written as DNA, the CDR3 is TGTGCCAGCAGTCCCCCCGGTCACAACTCCTACGAGCAGTACTTC.

As concerns this clone: Mismatch with germline at one junction end may stem from a read error. This sequence joins TRBV15 and TRBJ2-7, with D uncertain. Germline V gene sequence: CDR1 LNHNV, CDR2 YYDKDF (reference sequence). The CDR3 contains 14 residues. The CDR3 region has the DNA TGTGCCAGCAGCCAAGAGTGGCAATACTACGAGCAGTACTTC. Residues: CASSQEWQYYEQYF.

In this sample, this clone is hyperexpanded (1% or more). This sequence joins TRBV28 and TRBJ1-2, with D uncertain. The CDR3 is 14 amino acids. Germline V gene sequence: CDR1 MDHEN, CDR2 SYDVKM. Trimming left V 7 bases short and J 1 base short, with 13 bases between. CDR3 sequence reads: CASTLLGDNYGYTF. The CDR3 DNA reads TGTGCCAGCACCCTCCTCGGGGATAACTATGGCTACACCTTC.

V gene TRBV5-1 combines with J gene TRBJ2-7; 11 bases match TRBD2. This CDR3 comprises 14 residues. The germline V gene has CDR1 SGHRS and CDR2 YFSETQ. Trimming cost V 5 bases and J 4 bases; bases outside gene matches: 5. The CDR3 protein is CASRPTSGGYEQYF. Written as DNA, the CDR3 is TGCGCCAGCAGACCAACTAGCGGGGGTTACGAGCAGTACTTC.

By share of the sample, this clone is medium-sized. The chain has TRBV6-8 and TRBJ2-7, with 7 bases fitting TRBD2. The CDR3 length is 18 residues. CDR1 MNHGY and CDR2 SAAAGT come from the germline V gene. After removal of 7 bases from V and 3 bases from J, the junction contained 21 bases not matched to a gene. The CDR3 DNA follows: TGTGCCAGCATCGCCAATCGCCCGGGCGGGGGAGGAGGCTACGAGCAGTACTTC. Translating gives CASIANRPGGGGGYEQYF.

The CDR3 DNA sequence: TGTGCCAGCTTGCCGGGACAGGAAGAGACCCAGTACTTC. It yields the protein CASLPGQEETQYF. The chain joins TRBV18 to TRBJ2-5, with 8 bases lining up with TRBD1. This CDR3 region has 13 residues. V was pared by 7 bases and J by 3 bases, with 4 bases of the junction left unmatched. The germline V gene encodes CDR1 KGHSH and CDR2 LQKENI.

The table lists this clone with a few counts. The chain couples TRBV6-8 to TRBJ1-1; perhaps TRBD1 as D (5 bases). CDR1 MNHGY and CDR2 SAAAGT come from the germline V gene. V lost 3 bases and J lost 5, with 10 bases in between. The CDR3 spans 13 residues. CDR3 protein: CASSYRGRTEAFF. Here the CDR3 DNA reads TGTGCCAGCAGTTATAGGGGTAGGACTGAAGCTTTCTTT.

V usage is TRBV11-3 and J usage is TRBJ2-5; D may be TRBD2 (5 bases). The ends were cut back, 2 bases at V and 5 bases at J, with 15 bases in the middle. The CDR3 is made up of 15 amino acids. Per the germline V gene, CDR1 is SGHNT and CDR2 is YENEEA. CDR3 protein: CASSLRGIGLETQYF. The DNA of the CDR3 is TGTGCCAGCAGCTTAAGAGGGATCGGTCTGGAGACCCAGTACTTC.

The CDR3 is CASSPRQVAKNIQYF. In DNA, the CDR3 is TGTGCCAGCTCACCACGACAGGTCGCCAAAAACATTCAGTACTTC. V gene TRBV18 combines with J gene TRBJ2-4; tentatively, D is TRBD1 (6 bases). Trimming took 1 base from V and 1 from J, leaving 8 bases between them. Germline-derived CDR1 and CDR2 are KGHSH and LQKENI. The CDR3 is 15 residues long.

The V and J genes are TRBV6-8 and TRBJ1-2; tentative D call: TRBD1 (5 bases). The CDR3 covers 14 residues. Between the trimmed V and J ends, which lost 2 bases and 4 bases, there was a span of 11 bases. The V gene's germline CDR1 is MNHGY and CDR2 SAAAGT. CDR3 region: CASSYRGLGYGYTF. As DNA, the CDR3 is TGTGCCAGCAGTTACAGGGGACTGGGCTATGGCTACACCTTC.

V usage is TRBV11-3 and J usage is TRBJ2-2, with 9 bases fitting TRBD2. V gave up 1 base and J gave up 6 bases; unmatched junction bases: 9. Germline CDR1 reads SGHNT; CDR2 reads YENEEA. The CDR3 has 17 residues. CDR3 sequence: CASSLVHGGGDPGELFF. CDR3 DNA sequence: TGTGCCAGCAGCTTAGTGCACGGCGGGGGGGACCCCGGGGAGCTGTTTTTT.

The chain recombines TRBV6-4 with TRBJ1-5, with D possibly TRBD1 on 6 matching bases. This CDR3 comprises 13 residues. V was cut by 6 bases and J by 6 bases, with 12 bases left in between. Germline V gene data show CDR1 as MRHNA and CDR2 as SNTAGT. The CDR3 reads CASSTGIFQPQHF. Here the CDR3 DNA reads TGTGCCAGCAGCACAGGGATCTTTCAGCCCCAGCATTTT.

The chain has TRBV6-8 and TRBJ1-5; TRBD1 is a possible D gene (6 bases). V was trimmed by 8 bases and J by 3 bases, leaving 14 bases between them. In germline, CDR1 is MNHGY, CDR2 SAAAGT. The CDR3 sequence is 14 residues long. The CDR3 loop is CASAYRENNQPQHF. The DNA for the CDR3 is TGTGCCAGCGCTTACAGGGAGAACAATCAGCCCCAGCATTTT.

Within the sample, this clone is large. The V gene is TRBV11-3, the J gene TRBJ2-3, with TRBD2 as a possible D gene (6 bases). Germline loops: CDR1 SGHNT, CDR2 YENEEA. V gave up 5 bases and J gave up 2 bases, with 11 bases separating them. The CDR3 runs 14 residues. CDR3 sequence reads: CASSTGLATDTQYF. The CDR3 DNA reads TGTGCCAGCAGCACGGGACTTGCCACAGATACGCAGTATTTT.

This clone was seen more than once but under ten times. The chain is built from TRBV4-1 and TRBJ2-1; 11 bases map to TRBD2. CDR3 size: 17 residues. Germline V gives CDR1 MGHRA, CDR2 YSYEKL. The J segment lost 7 bases and the V segment lost 0 bases, leaving 8 bases of the junction unmatched. CDR3 region: CASSQDELAGATNEQFF. The DNA for the CDR3 is TGCGCCAGCAGCCAAGATGAACTAGCGGGGGCGACTAATGAGCAGTTCTTC.

The rearrangement uses TRBV11-3 and TRBJ1-1, with D possibly TRBD1 on 6 matching bases. The V end lost 3 bases, the J end lost 6 bases, and 23 bases lay between the germline ends. Germline lookup yields CDR1 SGHNT and CDR2 YENEEA. The CDR3 sequence is 17 residues long. CDR3 region: CASSFLGGSLITAEAFF. CDR3 nucleotide sequence: TGTGCCAGCAGCTTTCTGGGGGGCTCGTTGATCACAGCTGAAGCTTTCTTT.